The rows below give T cell receptor beta chains drawn from one sample of a study of early T cells in non-severe SARS-CoV-2 infection. MiXCR, applied by TCRdb to the 5' RACE reads, yields one record per CDR3 protein. Of 65,000 to 95,000 distinct CDR3 sequences listed, over 9% were seen once; the top ten hold 4.8%. The sample comprised whole blood. These receptors were obtained from an adult who was a healthcare worker with PCR-confirmed SARS-CoV-2 infection or an uninfected control (not recorded which). Each CDR3 is given with its conserved first and last residue. Each record gives: CDR3 DNA, CDR3 protein, V gene, CDR3 length, clone size, J gene, D gene. The D gene is left open where the match is weak. The listing skips clone size in some rows; elsewhere it reads once, few, many or a size class.

CDR3nt: TGTGCCAGTAGTATAGATTGGGGAGGCGATGAGCAGTTCTTC
CDR3aa: CASSIDWGGDEQFF
v_gene: TRBV19
len: 14
abundance: few
j_gene: TRBJ2-1
d_gene: -

CDR3nt: TGTGCCAGCTCACCACCGGACAGGGGACTCGAAAAACTGTTTTTT
CDR3aa: CASSPPDRGLEKLFF
v_gene: TRBV18
len: 15
abundance: few
j_gene: TRBJ1-4
d_gene: TRBD1

CDR3nt: TGTGCCATCAGTGAGTCCGGGACAGGGCGGGAGCAGTTCTTC
CDR3aa: CAISESGTGREQFF
v_gene: TRBV10-3
len: 14
abundance: -
j_gene: TRBJ2-1
d_gene: TRBD1

CDR3nt: TGTGCCAGCAGCGTCTCCGGGACAGGGCCTGAAAAACTGTTTTTT
CDR3aa: CASSVSGTGPEKLFF
v_gene: TRBV9
len: 15
abundance: -
j_gene: TRBJ1-4
d_gene: TRBD1

CDR3nt: TGCAGCGCCCAAACCCTAGCTTACGAGCAGTACTTC
CDR3aa: CSAQTLAYEQYF
v_gene: TRBV29-1
len: 12
abundance: many
j_gene: TRBJ2-7
d_gene: -

CDR3nt: TGCAGTGCTAGAGATCCCGGTGGGCAAGAGACCCAGTACTTC
CDR3aa: CSARDPGGQETQYF
v_gene: TRBV20-1
len: 14
abundance: few
j_gene: TRBJ2-5
d_gene: -

CDR3nt: TGTGCCAGCAGTCCGCCGACAGGCAGTGGCGAGCAGTACTTC
CDR3aa: CASSPPTGSGEQYF
v_gene: TRBV28
len: 14
abundance: many
j_gene: TRBJ2-7
d_gene: -

CDR3nt: TGTGCCAGCAGTGAACTCGATGCGGTGAAGCCCCAGCATTTT
CDR3aa: CASSELDAVKPQHF
v_gene: TRBV2
len: 14
abundance: many
j_gene: TRBJ1-5
d_gene: -

CDR3nt: TGTGCCAGCAGCCGATCCACAGGAAAGGATACGCAGTATTTT
CDR3aa: CASSRSTGKDTQYF
v_gene: TRBV3-1
len: 14
abundance: -
j_gene: TRBJ2-3
d_gene: -

CDR3nt: TGTGCCAGCAGTGGACAGGGGAGAAATTCACCCCTCCACTTT
CDR3aa: CASSGQGRNSPLHF
v_gene: TRBV2
len: 14
abundance: -
j_gene: TRBJ1-6
d_gene: TRBD1

CDR3nt: TGCAGTGCTAGAGAAGGGGCAGCTCCGGCCTATGGCTACACCTTC
CDR3aa: CSAREGAAPAYGYTF
v_gene: TRBV20-1
len: 15
abundance: many
j_gene: TRBJ1-2
d_gene: -

CDR3nt: TGTGCCAGCAGCCATCCTAGGGGCCCTGGGGCCAACGTCCTGACTTTC
CDR3aa: CASSHPRGPGANVLTF
v_gene: TRBV3-1
len: 16
abundance: many
j_gene: TRBJ2-6
d_gene: -

CDR3nt: TGTGCCAGCAGCTTAAGGCCCTCGGGGGAGCAGTACTTC
CDR3aa: CASSLRPSGEQYF
v_gene: TRBV7-2
len: 13
abundance: many
j_gene: TRBJ2-7
d_gene: -

CDR3nt: TGTGCCAGCAGTTCCGTCAATCAGCCCCAGCATTTT
CDR3aa: CASSSVNQPQHF
v_gene: TRBV28
len: 12
abundance: -
j_gene: TRBJ1-5
d_gene: -

CDR3nt: TGTGCCACCGCCTCTGGCCTTGGTGAAAAACTGTTTTTT
CDR3aa: CATASGLGEKLFF
v_gene: TRBV12-3/TRBV12-4
len: 13
abundance: many
j_gene: TRBJ1-4
d_gene: -

CDR3nt: TGCAGTGCTAGAGATCGAGCGGCCACGAATGAGCAGTTCTTC
CDR3aa: CSARDRAATNEQFF
v_gene: TRBV20-1
len: 14
abundance: few
j_gene: TRBJ2-1
d_gene: -

CDR3nt: TGTGCCAGTAGATCCGACAGGGTCAGCACAGATACGCAGTATTTT
CDR3aa: CASRSDRVSTDTQYF
v_gene: TRBV19
len: 15
abundance: -
j_gene: TRBJ2-3
d_gene: TRBD1

CDR3nt: TGTGCCAGCACCCACACCCAATTCGGGAGGGGCAATGAGCAGTTCTTC
CDR3aa: CASTHTQFGRGNEQFF
v_gene: TRBV28
len: 16
abundance: -
j_gene: TRBJ2-1
d_gene: TRBD2

CDR3nt: TGCAGTGCTAGAGATTGGGTGGTGGGCGAGACCCAGTACTTC
CDR3aa: CSARDWVVGETQYF
v_gene: TRBV20-1
len: 14
abundance: many
j_gene: TRBJ2-5
d_gene: -

CDR3nt: TGTGCCAGCAGCCAAGTCAGATCTAGTGGGGCCAACGTCCTGACTTTC
CDR3aa: CASSQVRSSGANVLTF
v_gene: TRBV3-1
len: 16
abundance: few
j_gene: TRBJ2-6
d_gene: -

CDR3nt: TGCGCCAGCAGATCGGACACATATAGCAATCAGCCCCAGCATTTT
CDR3aa: CASRSDTYSNQPQHF
v_gene: TRBV5-1
len: 15
abundance: few
j_gene: TRBJ1-5
d_gene: -

CDR3nt: TGTGCCTGGAGTCTTGGACAGCCCGACGGGCCCCAGCATTTT
CDR3aa: CAWSLGQPDGPQHF
v_gene: TRBV30
len: 14
abundance: many
j_gene: TRBJ1-5
d_gene: -

CDR3nt: TGTGCCAGCTTCGCGACCGGGAGTGGAACAGATACGCAGTATTTT
CDR3aa: CASFATGSGTDTQYF
v_gene: TRBV28
len: 15
abundance: many
j_gene: TRBJ2-3
d_gene: -

CDR3nt: TGTGCCAGTAGTATAATCGAAGGGGTCGCTTGGCCCCAGCATTTT
CDR3aa: CASSIIEGVAWPQHF
v_gene: TRBV19
len: 15
abundance: -
j_gene: TRBJ1-5
d_gene: -